Sequencing of this TCR beta chain was carried out in a study of blood T cells in healthy people across ages. V shed 4 bases and J 7 bases; nucleotides not matched to a gene: 17. There are 20 residues in the CDR3. Germline-derived CDR1 and CDR2 are SGDLS and YYNGEE. The second PCR ran roughly 6 to 11 cycles with a sample-barcoded 5' primer and J-beta primers. The template-switch adaptor, which had 12 random nucleotides, put a tag on each cDNA molecule. TCRdb analysed the 5' RACE reads with MiXCR anew, one entry per CDR3 protein. The sample lists about 1,400,000 distinct CDR3 sequences, approximately 42% seen once, with under 8% in the top ten. The study's findings and limits: Both higher diversity and more naive CD4+ cells marked long-lived donors when set against aged donors.

A note on this clonotype: Its target is not known.

The sequencing sample was made of blood. The chain couples TRBV9 to TRBJ2-1, with 16 bases fitting TRBD2. This clonotype was sampled from a woman between 18 and 30 years old in good health. Written as DNA, the CDR3 is TGTGCCAGCAGCCCAACCCCTGCCGGGACTAGCGGGGGGGCGCCTAATGAGCAGTTCTTC. As protein: CASSPTPAGTSGGAPNEQFF.